These T cell receptor beta chains were read from a single sample in a study of blood T cell repertoires in COVID-19. The table came from immunoSEQ multiplex PCR; TCRdb's copy has only in-frame clones and leaves some out. The sample holds approximately 240,000 clones, 82% seen once. Specimen: peripheral blood. The receptors derive from a woman older than 75 with active or convalescent COVID-19. The CDR3 runs from the conserved cysteine through the conserved F or W. A D gene is named only where the DNA matches it firmly. Where a row states a size, it is once, few, many or the class of an expanded clone; other rows omit it.

cdr3_aa: CATSDSVYGYTF
cdr3_nt: TGTGCCACCAGTGATTCCGTCTATGGCTACACCTTC
d_call: NA
clone_size: NA
j_call: TRBJ1-2
v_call: TRBV24-1

cdr3_aa: CASSAPGTDGTDTQYF
cdr3_nt: TGTGCCAGCAGCGCCCCGGGGACAGATGGCACAGATACGCAGTATTTT
d_call: TRBD1
clone_size: NA
j_call: TRBJ2-3
v_call: TRBV5-6

cdr3_aa: CASSFRSSYNSPLHF
cdr3_nt: TGTGCCAGCAGTTTCCGCAGCTCCTATAATTCACCCCTCCACTTT
d_call: NA
clone_size: NA
j_call: TRBJ1-6
v_call: TRBV28

cdr3_aa: CASSMRTGAWSQHF
cdr3_nt: TGTGCCAGTAGTATGCGGACAGGGGCCTGGTCCCAGCATTTT
d_call: TRBD1
clone_size: NA
j_call: TRBJ1-5
v_call: TRBV19

cdr3_aa: CASSQDVRDRGPYEQYF
cdr3_nt: TGCGCCAGCAGCCAAGATGTACGGGACAGGGGTCCCTACGAGCAGTACTTC
d_call: TRBD1
clone_size: few
j_call: TRBJ2-7
v_call: TRBV4-1

cdr3_aa: CASCCGKGDYGYTF
cdr3_nt: TGTGCCAGCTGCTGTGGGAAGGGAGATTATGGCTACACCTTC
d_call: NA
clone_size: few
j_call: TRBJ1-2
v_call: TRBV28

cdr3_aa: CASSLGTGTSNQPQHF
cdr3_nt: TGTGCCAGCAGCTTGGGGACAGGGACCTCCAATCAGCCCCAGCATTTT
d_call: TRBD1
clone_size: NA
j_call: TRBJ1-5
v_call: TRBV7-9

cdr3_aa: CASSHLGLEAFF
cdr3_nt: TGTGCCAGCAGCCACCTGGGGCTTGAAGCTTTCTTT
d_call: NA
clone_size: NA
j_call: TRBJ1-1
v_call: TRBV14

cdr3_aa: CASSAWDRSLLDQPQHF
cdr3_nt: TGTGCCAGCAGCGCGTGGGACAGAAGTTTGCTCGATCAGCCCCAGCATTTT
d_call: TRBD1
clone_size: NA
j_call: TRBJ1-5
v_call: TRBV5-6

cdr3_aa: CASSPSVEGGANEQFF
cdr3_nt: TGTGCCAGCAGCCCCAGCGTGGAGGGAGGGGCGAATGAGCAGTTCTTC
d_call: TRBD2
clone_size: NA
j_call: TRBJ2-1
v_call: TRBV5-4

cdr3_aa: CASSPGGETEAFF
cdr3_nt: TGTGCCAGCAGCCCAGGGGGCGAAACTGAAGCTTTCTTT
d_call: TRBD1
clone_size: many
j_call: TRBJ1-1
v_call: TRBV11-2

cdr3_aa: CASNVVDGGYGYTF
cdr3_nt: TGTGCCAGCAACGTCGTGGACGGGGGCTATGGCTACACCTTC
d_call: NA
clone_size: NA
j_call: TRBJ1-2
v_call: TRBV11-2

cdr3_aa: CASSVSGSLSYNEQFF
cdr3_nt: TGTGCCAGCAGCGTAAGCGGGAGTCTCTCCTACAATGAGCAGTTCTTC
d_call: TRBD2
clone_size: NA
j_call: TRBJ2-1
v_call: TRBV9

cdr3_aa: CASSSTGIRETQYF
cdr3_nt: TGCGCCAGCAGCTCTACAGGGATTCGGGAGACCCAGTACTTC
d_call: NA
clone_size: NA
j_call: TRBJ2-5
v_call: TRBV5-1

cdr3_aa: CAISESAVNTEAFF
cdr3_nt: TGTGCCATCAGTGAGTCTGCGGTAAACACTGAAGCTTTCTTT
d_call: NA
clone_size: NA
j_call: TRBJ1-1
v_call: TRBV10-3

cdr3_aa: CASSPRQGAGTGELFF
cdr3_nt: TGTGCCAGCAGCCCACGACAGGGGGCAGGCACCGGGGAGCTGTTTTTT
d_call: TRBD1
clone_size: NA
j_call: TRBJ2-2
v_call: TRBV5-4

cdr3_aa: CASSLAQGSTEAFF
cdr3_nt: TGCGCCAGCAGCTTGGCCCAGGGTAGCACTGAAGCTTTCTTT
d_call: NA
clone_size: NA
j_call: TRBJ1-1
v_call: TRBV5-1

cdr3_aa: CASSVERGGWGTDTQYF
cdr3_nt: TGTGCCAGCAGCGTCGAGCGGGGGGGCTGGGGCACAGATACGCAGTATTTT
d_call: TRBD2
clone_size: NA
j_call: TRBJ2-3
v_call: TRBV7-9

cdr3_aa: CASSQVGRQGWFF
cdr3_nt: TGTGCCAGCAGCCAAGTAGGTCGGCAGGGATGGTTCTTC
d_call: NA
clone_size: NA
j_call: TRBJ2-1
v_call: TRBV3-1/TRBV3-2

cdr3_aa: CASSFSGQIGYNEQFF
cdr3_nt: TGTGCCAGCAGTTTCTCCGGACAGATAGGCTACAATGAGCAGTTCTTC
d_call: NA
clone_size: NA
j_call: TRBJ2-1
v_call: TRBV28

cdr3_aa: CASSLARARGDYEQYF
cdr3_nt: TGCGCCAGCAGCTTGGCAAGAGCCAGGGGGGACTACGAGCAGTACTTC
d_call: NA
clone_size: NA
j_call: TRBJ2-7
v_call: TRBV5-1

cdr3_aa: CASSLVGQDYNEQFF
cdr3_nt: TGCGCCAGCAGCTTGGTAGGACAGGACTACAATGAGCAGTTCTTC
d_call: TRBD1
clone_size: NA
j_call: TRBJ2-1
v_call: TRBV5-1

cdr3_aa: CASSPRFRAGQETQYF
cdr3_nt: TGTGCCAGCTCACCAAGATTCCGAGCGGGGCAAGAGACCCAGTACTTC
d_call: TRBD2
clone_size: NA
j_call: TRBJ2-5
v_call: TRBV18

cdr3_aa: CASSLERTSGVEQYF
cdr3_nt: TGTGCCAGCAGCTTGGAGCGGACTAGCGGGGTCGAGCAGTACTTC
d_call: TRBD2
clone_size: NA
j_call: TRBJ2-7
v_call: TRBV5-4

cdr3_aa: CASSHDPATLPPGETQYF
cdr3_nt: TGTGCCAGCAGCCACGACCCCGCGACTCTACCTCCCGGAGAGACCCAGTACTTC
d_call: NA
clone_size: NA
j_call: TRBJ2-5
v_call: TRBV7-2

cdr3_aa: CASSLAGGGTGSEQYF
cdr3_nt: TGTGCCAGCAGCTTAGCGGGTGGTGGGACAGGGAGCGAGCAGTACTTC
d_call: TRBD1
clone_size: NA
j_call: TRBJ2-7
v_call: TRBV7-2

cdr3_aa: CASGDVHSGNTIYF
cdr3_nt: TGTGCCTCAGGGGACGTCCACTCTGGAAACACCATATATTTT
d_call: NA
clone_size: NA
j_call: TRBJ1-3
v_call: TRBV9

cdr3_aa: CASSRGQISGELFF
cdr3_nt: TGTGCCAGCAGCCGAGGACAGATCTCCGGGGAGCTGTTTTTT
d_call: NA
clone_size: NA
j_call: TRBJ2-2
v_call: TRBV11-2

cdr3_aa: CASSDLYGSGMNTEAFF
cdr3_nt: TGTGCCAGCAGTGATTTATACGGATCAGGGATGAACACTGAAGCTTTCTTT
d_call: NA
clone_size: NA
j_call: TRBJ1-1
v_call: TRBV6-1

cdr3_aa: CASSYTGQTNNSPLHF
cdr3_nt: TGTGCCAGCAGTTACACAGGACAGACCAATAATTCACCCCTCCACTTT
d_call: NA
clone_size: NA
j_call: TRBJ1-6
v_call: TRBV6-5

cdr3_aa: CASSLVGAPTQYF
cdr3_nt: TGTGCCAGCAGCTTGGTAGGGGCGCCGACCCAGTACTTC
d_call: NA
clone_size: NA
j_call: TRBJ2-5
v_call: TRBV13

cdr3_aa: CAISELTGTQYGYTF
cdr3_nt: TGTGCCATCAGTGAGTTAACCGGGACACAGTATGGCTACACCTTC
d_call: NA
clone_size: NA
j_call: TRBJ1-2
v_call: TRBV10-3

cdr3_aa: CASSLLAGVNGELFF
cdr3_nt: TGTGCCAGCAGTCTTCTAGCGGGAGTGAACGGGGAGCTGTTTTTT
d_call: TRBD2
clone_size: NA
j_call: TRBJ2-2
v_call: TRBV3-1/TRBV3-2

cdr3_aa: CAGSRDRVGNSPLHF
cdr3_nt: TGTGCCGGCAGCAGGGACAGGGTTGGCAATTCACCCCTCCACTTT
d_call: TRBD1
clone_size: NA
j_call: TRBJ1-6
v_call: TRBV6-5

cdr3_aa: CASSQQQELYGYTF
cdr3_nt: TGTGCCAGCAGCCAACAACAGGAATTATATGGCTACACCTTC
d_call: NA
clone_size: NA
j_call: TRBJ1-2
v_call: TRBV5-4

cdr3_aa: CAWSVGSGNYGYTF
cdr3_nt: TGTGCCTGGAGTGTCGGTTCGGGGAACTATGGCTACACCTTC
d_call: NA
clone_size: NA
j_call: TRBJ1-2
v_call: TRBV30

cdr3_aa: CASSGGVTNSPLHF
cdr3_nt: TGTGCCAGCTCAGGGGGCGTAACCAATTCACCCCTCCACTTT
d_call: TRBD1
clone_size: few
j_call: TRBJ1-6
v_call: TRBV2

cdr3_aa: CASSLVRGAVNEKLFF
cdr3_nt: TGTGCCAGCAGCTTGGTGCGGGGGGCAGTTAATGAAAAACTGTTTTTT
d_call: NA
clone_size: NA
j_call: TRBJ1-4
v_call: TRBV5-6

cdr3_aa: CASVGRVGQPQHF
cdr3_nt: TGTGCCAGCGTCGGCAGGGTGGGACAGCCCCAGCATTTT
d_call: NA
clone_size: NA
j_call: TRBJ1-5
v_call: TRBV6-5

cdr3_aa: CASSLRSGGQETQYF
cdr3_nt: TGCGCCAGCAGCCTACGATCAGGGGGACAAGAGACCCAGTACTTC
d_call: TRBD1
clone_size: few
j_call: TRBJ2-5
v_call: TRBV5-1

cdr3_aa: CASSHDRGSFATNEKLFF
cdr3_nt: TGTGCCAGCAGTCACGACAGGGGGTCCTTTGCAACTAATGAAAAACTGTTTTTT
d_call: TRBD1
clone_size: NA
j_call: TRBJ1-4
v_call: TRBV6-6

cdr3_aa: CASSPPGQGAEKLFF
cdr3_nt: TGTGCCAGCAGTCCCCCGGGACAGGGGGCTGAAAAACTGTTTTTT
d_call: TRBD1
clone_size: NA
j_call: TRBJ1-4
v_call: TRBV28

cdr3_aa: CASNLQGGEETQYF
cdr3_nt: TGTGCCAGCAACCTACAGGGCGGTGAAGAGACCCAGTACTTC
d_call: NA
clone_size: few
j_call: TRBJ2-5
v_call: TRBV28

cdr3_aa: CATSRDRAIGNEQFF
cdr3_nt: TGTGCCACCAGCAGGGACAGGGCAATCGGCAATGAGCAGTTCTTC
d_call: TRBD1
clone_size: NA
j_call: TRBJ2-1
v_call: TRBV15

cdr3_aa: CASSLNDRAATGGSYNSPLHF
cdr3_nt: TGTGCCAGCAGTTTGAACGACCGGGCCGCCACGGGGGGCTCCTATAATTCACCCCTCCACTTT
d_call: NA
clone_size: NA
j_call: TRBJ1-6
v_call: TRBV27

cdr3_aa: CASSHVVRPVGGYTF
cdr3_nt: TGTGCCAGCAGCCACGTCGTGCGGCCGGTTGGCGGCTACACCTTC
d_call: NA
clone_size: NA
j_call: TRBJ1-2
v_call: TRBV3-1/TRBV3-2